This T cell receptor beta chain was observed in a study of OX40 agonist ivuxolimab in advanced cancers. Turning to the study itself: One hepatocellular carcinoma and a couple of cutaneous melanoma patients partially responded. Findings and caveats of the study: Mean expanded clone counts were higher in CD8+ than CD4+ T cells.

Produced via immunoSEQ multiplex PCR; TCRdb's table is partial and in-frame only. The sample lists under 20,000 clones, 85% to 90% occurring once. This clone came up a few times. Its antigen is as yet unknown. Germline-derived CDR1 and CDR2 are MGHRA and YSYEKL. With 2 bases removed from V and 8 bases from J, the gap between germline ends came to 15 bases. CDR3 size: 14 residues. The sample here was CD4+ or CD8+ T cells sorted from blood, taken in a trial of the OX40 agonist ivuxolimab. The chain joins TRBV4-1 to TRBJ1-1, with D hard to call. The clonotype comes from an adult with an advanced solid tumor such as melanoma, head and neck, liver or kidney cancer. This CDR3 is CASSQILATWEAFF. The CDR3, as DNA: TGCGCCAGCAGCCAAATTCTCGCGACTTGGGAAGCTTTCTTT.